This TCR beta chain was sequenced in a study of blood T cells in healthy people across ages (dated by TCRdb to the mid-2010s). Background on the whole study: In model experiments, template switching captured roughly one uniquely barcoded TCR beta cDNA molecule for every two T cells. The study measured age-related changes in TCR beta repertoire diversity using deep sequencing normalized with unique cDNA molecular identifiers. Four age groups were formed from the donors: young (average about 17 years), middle-aged (just under 40), aged (under 70) and long-lived (approximately 78). To avoid experimental bias, donors of different ages were randomly spread across the sequencing lanes. The study analyzed two additional independent replicas of 1 million unique cDNA reads from the same blood draw for two donors, one aged 18 to 30 and one aged 80 or older. Study-level results and caveats: Donor CMV infection status was unknown, potentially confounding age-related changes in expanded clonotypes. Total diversity estimates from one million sequenced T cells were considered lower bounds and underestimates. Compared with the aged group, more naive CD4+ T cells, fewer expanded clones and increased TCR diversity were shown by the long-lived group, suggesting age selection. Observed TCR beta diversity correlated strongly with the percentage of naive T cells measured by flow cytometry. Since profiling was done on bulk unsorted PBMCs, naive and antigen-experienced compartments could not be conclusively compared. As age increased, observed TCR beta diversity per million T cells dropped in a roughly linear way, and a significant reduction was already evident by age roughly 40.

Library construction relied on 5' RACE. Data came from an Illumina HiSeq 2500. The second PCR ran for roughly 7 to 11 cycles and used a J-beta primer mix along with a sample-barcoded 5' primer. A unique molecular identifier was introduced onto each TCR beta cDNA molecule by a template-switch 5' adaptor carrying 12 random nucleotides. Each sample yielded at least 2.5 million CDR3-containing paired-end reads. All of the RNA was converted into first-strand cDNA using the Mint cDNA synthesis kit, with a TRBC-specific oligonucleotide serving as the primer. Following uracil-DNA glycosylase treatment, a first 18-cycle PCR with universal primers M1SS and BC2_uni_R was performed on all cDNA. In the authors' own workflow: Each sample was normalized by randomly selecting 1 million high-quality reads, each carrying a distinct molecular identifier. Reads with shared molecular identifiers were discarded instead of being binned into consensus sequences. MiTCR, set to a Q25 quality threshold and the strictest error-elimination algorithm, was used for CDR3 identification, clonotype clustering and error correction. A nonparametric unseen species model using Euler transformation provided a lower-bound estimate of total TCR beta diversity. The public reads were run again by TCRdb, first through fastp at Q25 and then through MiXCR, and only productive beta chains were kept. Entries are consolidated by CDR3 protein sequence, retaining the most common genes and DNA. Here the V and J calls rest on TCRdb's processing, not on the authors' analysis. The sample contains roughly 860,000 distinct CDR3 sequences, roughly 60% of them found a single time. Of the sample, roughly a quarter is held by the ten largest clones.

The germline V gene encodes CDR1 DFQATT and CDR2 SNEGSKA (reference sequence). The CDR3 spans 15 residues, from the cysteine through the phenylalanine. The only DNA kept is the CDR3, 45 bases in frame from the first base. V and J are truncated by 0 bases and 6 bases respectively, leaving an intervening sequence of 14 bases. Comments on this clonotype: This clone's antigen is unknown. No clone much larger than this one lies a single base away; base qualities are absent.

Donors were approximately 42 systemically healthy Caucasian individuals from Russia aged roughly 6 to 90 years. Each donor gave ten milliliters of peripheral blood, collected into EDTA-treated Vacutainer tubes. Ficoll-Paque density-gradient centrifugation was used to isolate PBMCs, with at least 6.5 million per sample. Total RNA was extracted from PBMCs with Trizol reagent, with at least 5 micrograms obtained per sample. For every donor, flow cytometry on a PBMC aliquot measured the percentage of naive CD45RAhigh/CD27high T cells. This chain joins TRBV20-1 to TRBJ2-2, and possibly TRBD1, on 6 matching bases. This receptor was obtained from a man between 25 and 39 years old in good health. The sample was blood. This receptor carries the CDR3 CSARDWQGNAGELFF. Here is the DNA: TGCAGTGCTAGAGACTGGCAGGGGAATGCCGGGGAGCTGTTTTTT.